This passage covers 2 T cell receptor beta chains from one sample sequenced in a study of blood T cell repertoires in COVID-19. The protocol was immunoSEQ multiplex PCR, while the TCRdb copy is restricted to in-frame clones and leaves out a portion. The sample shows about 150,000 clones, roughly 83% of them seen only once. Sequencing was done on a sample of PBMCs or T cells enriched from blood (not recorded which). The receptors here all came from a man between 65 and 85 years old who had been exposed to COVID-19.

This sequence joins TRBV28 and TRBJ1-1, with unresolved D. Trimming cost V 4 bases and J 4 bases, with 10 bases left between them. The V gene's germline CDR1 is MDHEN and CDR2 SYDVKM. The CDR3 sequence is 13 residues long. This CDR3 reads CASSSRILTEAFF. The CDR3 DNA is TGTGCCAGCAGTTCCCGTATTCTCACTGAAGCTTTCTTT.

The CDR3 reads CASSELAGGSIGYEQYF. The CDR3 DNA is TGTGCCAGTAGCGAGTTAGCGGGAGGCTCCATCGGCTACGAGCAGTACTTC. The V call is TRBV19, the J call TRBJ2-7; 10 nucleotides align to TRBD2. The V gene's germline CDR1 is LNHDA and CDR2 SQIVND (reference sequence). The length of the CDR3 is 17 residues. V dropped 6 bases and J dropped 3; count of bases not matched to a gene: 14.